The 2 T cell receptor beta chains below were found in one sample sequenced in a study of shared clonotypes between healthy human individuals. Assay used: immunoSEQ multiplex PCR; TCRdb lists only in-frame clones, some missing. Of some 2,000,000 clones in the sample, more than 90% were seen once. The sequenced sample consisted of naive CD4+ T cells sorted from blood. Subset reported: CD45RA+ positively selected. These receptors all stem from a young man in good health.

This clone was picked up one time. J is TRBJ1-3 and V is TRBV6-1; no clear D gene. The CDR3 is 12 residues long. The V end was cut by 8 bases, the J end by 1 base, with 6 bases between. Germline V CDR1 and CDR2: MNHNS, SASEGT. CDR3: CASLSSGNTIYF. For the CDR3, the DNA is TGTGCCAGCCTGAGTTCTGGAAACACCATATATTTT.

V gene TRBV2 combines with J gene TRBJ2-5, with 11 bases lining up with TRBD1. CDR3 size: 14 residues. The V and J ends lost 4 bases and 5 bases, in that order; junction bases with no gene match: 3. Per the germline V gene, CDR1 is SNHLY and CDR2 is FYNNEI. The CDR3 coding sequence is TGTGCCAGCAGTGGGACAGGGGGCTTGGAGACCCAGTACTTC. It is translated as CASSGTGGLETQYF.